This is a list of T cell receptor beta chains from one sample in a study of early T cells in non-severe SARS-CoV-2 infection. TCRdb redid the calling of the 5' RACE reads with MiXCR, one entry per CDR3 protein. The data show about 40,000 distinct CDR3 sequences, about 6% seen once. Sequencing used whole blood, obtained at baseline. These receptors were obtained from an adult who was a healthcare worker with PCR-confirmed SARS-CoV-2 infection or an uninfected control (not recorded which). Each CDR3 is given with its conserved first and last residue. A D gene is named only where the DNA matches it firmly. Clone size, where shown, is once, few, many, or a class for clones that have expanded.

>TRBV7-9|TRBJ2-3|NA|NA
CASSLPQGTQYF
TGTGCCAGCAGCCTGCCACAGGGCACGCAGTATTTT
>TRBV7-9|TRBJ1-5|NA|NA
CASSPTHSNQPQHF
TGTGCCAGCAGCCCAACCCATAGCAATCAGCCCCAGCATTTT
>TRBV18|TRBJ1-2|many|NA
CASSPDSEAGYTF
TGTGCCAGCTCACCCGATAGTGAGGCCGGCTACACCTTC
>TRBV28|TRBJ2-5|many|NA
CASSLSQRQETQYF
TGTGCCAGCAGTTTATCTCAGAGGCAAGAGACCCAGTACTTC
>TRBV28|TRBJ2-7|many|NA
CASSSTYEQYF
TGTGCCAGCAGTTCGACCTACGAGCAGTACTTC
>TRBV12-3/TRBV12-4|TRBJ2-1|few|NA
CASSFGRGDNEQFF
TGTGCCAGCAGTTTTGGGCGGGGCGACAATGAGCAGTTCTTC
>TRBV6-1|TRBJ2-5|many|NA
CASRGGAETQYF
TGTGCCAGCAGGGGGGGGGCGGAGACCCAGTACTTC
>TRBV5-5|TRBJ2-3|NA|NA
CASSFGERSTDTQYF
TGTGCCAGCAGCTTTGGGGAAAGGAGCACAGATACGCAGTATTTT
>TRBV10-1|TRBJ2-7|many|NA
CASSDRLYEQYF
TGCGCCAGCAGTGACAGGCTTTACGAGCAGTACTTC
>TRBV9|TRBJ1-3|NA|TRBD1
CASSPTGTGNTIYF
TGTGCCAGCAGCCCGACAGGGACTGGAAACACCATATATTTT
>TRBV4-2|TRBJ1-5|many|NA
CASSQDARAGYSNQPQHF
TGTGCCAGCAGCCAAGATGCCAGGGCGGGATATAGCAATCAGCCCCAGCATTTT
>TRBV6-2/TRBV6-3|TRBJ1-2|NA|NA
CASSYPGRIYGYTF
TGTGCCAGCAGCTACCCGGGACGGATCTATGGCTACACCTTC
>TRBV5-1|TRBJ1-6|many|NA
CASSLEPGAGSPLHF
TGCGCCAGCAGCTTGGAGCCAGGGGCGGGTTCACCCCTCCACTTT
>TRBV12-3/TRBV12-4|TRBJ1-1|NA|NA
CASSFAFETEHTEAFF
TGTGCCAGCAGTTTCGCTTTTGAGACAGAACACACTGAAGCTTTCTTT
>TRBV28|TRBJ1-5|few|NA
CAGSFYRENQPQHF
TGTGCCGGCAGTTTCTACAGGGAGAATCAGCCCCAGCATTTT
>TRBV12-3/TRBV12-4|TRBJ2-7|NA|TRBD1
CASSRQGYEQYF
TGTGCCAGCAGTCGACAGGGCTACGAGCAGTACTTC
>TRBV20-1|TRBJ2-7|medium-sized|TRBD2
CSARDGTSGGYEQYF
TGCAGTGCTAGAGACGGTACTAGCGGGGGATACGAGCAGTACTTC
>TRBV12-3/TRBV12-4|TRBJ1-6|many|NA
CASTLTGTGNSPLHF
TGTGCCAGCACCTTGACCGGTACAGGGAATTCACCCCTCCACTTT
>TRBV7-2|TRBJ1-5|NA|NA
CASSTDSSNQPQHF
TGTGCCAGCAGCACAGATTCTAGCAATCAGCCCCAGCATTTT
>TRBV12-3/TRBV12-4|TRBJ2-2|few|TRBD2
CASNSGGLLLNTGELFF
TGTGCCAGCAACTCGGGGGGGCTACTTTTGAACACCGGGGAGCTGTTTTTT
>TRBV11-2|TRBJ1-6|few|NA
CASSNPPGYNSPLHF
TGTGCCAGCAGCAACCCCCCCGGCTATAATTCACCCCTCCACTTT
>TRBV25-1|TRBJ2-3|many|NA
CASSESATDTQYF
TGTGCCAGCAGTGAATCGGCCACAGATACGCAGTATTTT
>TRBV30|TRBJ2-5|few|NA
CAWSGSAGETQYF
TGTGCCTGGAGTGGCTCAGCGGGCGAGACCCAGTACTTC
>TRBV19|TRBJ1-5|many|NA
CASSTPGVIYYSNQPQHF
TGTGCCAGTAGTACGCCGGGAGTTATCTATTATAGCAATCAGCCCCAGCATTTT